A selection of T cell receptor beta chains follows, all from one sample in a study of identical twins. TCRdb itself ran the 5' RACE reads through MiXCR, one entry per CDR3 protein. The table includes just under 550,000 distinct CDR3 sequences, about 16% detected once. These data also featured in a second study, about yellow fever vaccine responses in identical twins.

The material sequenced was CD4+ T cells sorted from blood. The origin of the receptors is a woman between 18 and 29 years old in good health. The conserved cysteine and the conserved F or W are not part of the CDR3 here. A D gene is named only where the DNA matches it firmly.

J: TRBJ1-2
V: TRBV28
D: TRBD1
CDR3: ASSFLQGTYGYT

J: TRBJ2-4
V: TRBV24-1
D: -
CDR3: ATSDPGAKNIQY

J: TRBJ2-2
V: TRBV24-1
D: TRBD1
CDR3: ATSDRGLFGTGELF

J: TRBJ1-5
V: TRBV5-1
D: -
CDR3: ASSYGQPQH

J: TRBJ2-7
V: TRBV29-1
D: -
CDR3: RSGRPSYEQY

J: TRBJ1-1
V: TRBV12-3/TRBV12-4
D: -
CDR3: ASSFGPTEAF

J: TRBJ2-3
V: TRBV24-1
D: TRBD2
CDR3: ATSDPSGRGGPIPPQY

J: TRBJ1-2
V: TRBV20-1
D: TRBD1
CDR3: SAREWTGNGYT

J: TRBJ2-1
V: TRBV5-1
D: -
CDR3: ASSFGSFSYNEQF

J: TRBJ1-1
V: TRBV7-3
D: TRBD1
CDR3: ASSLTGTAVNTEAF

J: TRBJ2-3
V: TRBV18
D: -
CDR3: ASSPHGGTDTQY

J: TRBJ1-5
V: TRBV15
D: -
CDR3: ATSRDQGYKNQPQH

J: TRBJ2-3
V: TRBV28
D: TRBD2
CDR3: ASSRLAGGRADTQY

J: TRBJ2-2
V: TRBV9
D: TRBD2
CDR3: ASSEGGLANSPGELF

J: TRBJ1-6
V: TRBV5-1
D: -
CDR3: ASSFGPSWDSPLH

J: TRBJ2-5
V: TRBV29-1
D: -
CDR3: SAPAWGYQETQY

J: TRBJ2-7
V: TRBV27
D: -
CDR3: ASSLQEVPSYEQY

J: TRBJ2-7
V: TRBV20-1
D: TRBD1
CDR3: SARETGTGRIYEQH

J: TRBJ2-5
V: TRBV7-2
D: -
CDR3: ASSFTLRGTQETQY

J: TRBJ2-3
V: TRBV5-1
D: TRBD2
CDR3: ASSHGTSGGAADTQY

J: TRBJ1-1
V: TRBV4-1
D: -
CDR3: ASSQEAHASEAF

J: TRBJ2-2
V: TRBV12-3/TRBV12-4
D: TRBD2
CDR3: ASTLTSGSRELF

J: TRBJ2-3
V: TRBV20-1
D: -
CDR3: SAFRTDTQY

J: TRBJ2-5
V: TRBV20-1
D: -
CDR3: SASRGPQETQY

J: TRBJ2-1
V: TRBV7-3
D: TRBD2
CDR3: ASSRGLAGENEQF

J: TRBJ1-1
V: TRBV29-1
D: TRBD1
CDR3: SVATPMTGFPEAF

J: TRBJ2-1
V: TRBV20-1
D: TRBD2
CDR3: CARPIRLATYNEQF

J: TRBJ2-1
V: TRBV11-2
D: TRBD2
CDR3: ASRRPGTGGPHEQF

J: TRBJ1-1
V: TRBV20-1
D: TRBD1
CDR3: SARKSGTANTEAF

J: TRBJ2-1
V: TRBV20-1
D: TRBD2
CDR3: SARLWASGNNEQF

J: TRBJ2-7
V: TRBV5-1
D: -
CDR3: ASSSEGYYEQY

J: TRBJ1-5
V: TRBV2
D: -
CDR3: ASSMDSVNQPQH

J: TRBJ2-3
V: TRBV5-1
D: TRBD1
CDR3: ASSKGQDTDTQY

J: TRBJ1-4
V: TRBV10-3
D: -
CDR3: AISESIGPLGKLF

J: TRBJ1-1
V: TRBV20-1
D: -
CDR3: SARQGGTEAF

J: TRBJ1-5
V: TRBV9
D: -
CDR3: ASSPQGPQPQH

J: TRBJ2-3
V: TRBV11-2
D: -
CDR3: ASSLVGVVGTTSDTQY

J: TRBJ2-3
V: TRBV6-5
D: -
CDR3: ASSFGSQGDTQY

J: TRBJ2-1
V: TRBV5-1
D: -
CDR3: ASHLGGGNYNEQF

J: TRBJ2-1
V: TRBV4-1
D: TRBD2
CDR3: ASSQEPSGTTNPYNEQF

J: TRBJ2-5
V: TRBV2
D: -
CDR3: ASSDFVGADEETQY

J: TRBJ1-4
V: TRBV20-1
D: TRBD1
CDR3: SAYKTGTNEKLF

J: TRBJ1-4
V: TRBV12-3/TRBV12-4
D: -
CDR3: ASSFRGGEKLF

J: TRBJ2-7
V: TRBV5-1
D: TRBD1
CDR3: ASSLSTGVAYEQY

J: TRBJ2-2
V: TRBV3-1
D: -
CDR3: ASSPSIGNTGELF

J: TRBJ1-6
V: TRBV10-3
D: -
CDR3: AISETTVYNSPLH

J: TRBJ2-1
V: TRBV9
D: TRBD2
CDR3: ASSVMAGADYNEQF

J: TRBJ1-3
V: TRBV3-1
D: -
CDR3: ASSQDQPAISGNTIY

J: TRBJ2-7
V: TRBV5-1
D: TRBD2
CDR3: ASSLASGDSYEQY

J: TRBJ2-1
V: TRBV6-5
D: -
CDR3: ASSYSQGRNNEQF

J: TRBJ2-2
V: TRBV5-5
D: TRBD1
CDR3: ASTLDRANTGELF

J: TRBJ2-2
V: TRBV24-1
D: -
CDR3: ATSTGNTGELF

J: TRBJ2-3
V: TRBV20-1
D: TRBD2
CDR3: SARTGTSGRTDTQY

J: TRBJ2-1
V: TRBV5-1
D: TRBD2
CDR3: ASSSTSRSYNEQF

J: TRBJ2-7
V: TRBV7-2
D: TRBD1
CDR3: ASSLNPGTAYEQY

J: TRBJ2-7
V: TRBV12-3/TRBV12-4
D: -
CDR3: ASSFQGVTASGVYEQY

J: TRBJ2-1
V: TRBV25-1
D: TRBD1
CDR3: ASSGGTGFYNEQF

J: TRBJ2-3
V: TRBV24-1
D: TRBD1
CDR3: ATSDSSPPATGGKRDTQY